The 20 T cell receptor beta chains listed next were all sequenced from one sample in a study of regulatory T cells in long-lasting Graves disease. Construction of the TCR beta libraries employed iRepertoire HTBI primers in conjunction with Arm-PCR of CDR3 regions. Each CDR3 protein is one row after TCRdb ran MiXCR on the multiplex PCR reads. The profile shows roughly 400,000 distinct CDR3 sequences, less than 25% of them singletons. Time point here: persistent/refractory GD, antithyroid drugs over 5 years with positive TRAb. From RNA extracted from PBMCs, the TCR library was made. The material was peripheral blood mononuclear cells (PBMCs), obtained when the disease was refractory, from a patient treated with antithyroid drugs. The receptors come from a female donor with Graves disease.

In regard to this clonotype: Since a much larger clone is just one base distant, this may be a read error. This chain uses TRBV2 with TRBJ2-5; possibly TRBD1 for D (6 bases). This CDR3 contains 15 residues. Germline V gene lookup returns CDR1 SNHLY and CDR2 FYNNEI. Trimming took 5 bases from V and 4 from J, leaving 17 bases between them. This chain's CDR3 is CASSTGTDDRETQYF. The CDR3 DNA reads as TGTGCCAGCAGTACAGGGACGGACGACCGAGAGACCCAGTACTTC.

The chain links TRBV9 to TRBJ2-2; 8 bases map to TRBD2. From germline, CDR1 is SGDLS and CDR2 YYNGEE. The CDR3 runs to 16 residues. J was trimmed by 4 bases and V by 2 bases; bases with no gene match: 7. This chain's CDR3 is CASSVGVGLATGELFF. The CDR3 DNA reads TGTGCCAGCAGCGTTGGGGTCGGACTAGCCACCGGGGAGCTGTTTTTT.

This clonotype was picked up many times. Here the CDR3 DNA reads TGTGCCAGCAGTGATATCCCCAGCGGGAGTAATGAGCAGTTCTTC. Its protein product is CASSDIPSGSNEQFF. The chain uses TRBV2 and TRBJ2-1; 8 positions agree with TRBD2. Germline trimming cut 3 bases from V and 7 bases from J; bases unmatched to any gene: 8. The length of the CDR3 is 15 residues. Germline V gives CDR1 SNHLY, CDR2 FYNNEI. Using reference TRBV2 and TRBJ2-1 for the parts outside the CDR3, the full variable domain is EPEVTQTPSHQVTQMGQEVILRCVPISNHLYFYWYRQILGQKVEFLVSFYNNEISEKSEIFDDQFSVERPDGSNFTLKIRSTKLEDSAMYFCASSDIPSGSNEQFFGPGTRLTVL.

This clonotype was counted only a few times. A much more abundant neighbour one base away suggests this may be a read error. The CDR3 does not close with the conserved phenylalanine or tryptophan, likely indicating a read error. This chain connects TRBV12-3 or TRBV12-4 to TRBJ1-1; 8 positions match TRBD1. Trimming removed 5 bases from V and 0 bases from J; junction bases left unmatched: 5. The CDR3 consists of 15 residues. CDR3 sequence: CASSTSQGVNTEAFL. The CDR3 DNA follows: TGTGCCAGCAGTACTTCACAGGGGGTGAACACTGAAGCTTTCCTT.

In its sample, this clonotype was seen many times. The rearrangement links TRBV6-1 to TRBJ1-1; D uncertain. Germline CDR1 is MNHNS and CDR2 is SASEGT. The length of the CDR3 is 12 residues. V dropped 8 bases and J dropped 1 base, with 8 bases sitting between them. The CDR3, as DNA: TGTGCCAGCTCCGCAGAGAACACTGAAGCTTTCTTT. Protein product: CASSAENTEAFF.

This clonotype has more than one count but fewer than ten. This rearrangement joins TRBV5-6 to TRBJ1-6; TRBD1 matches at 7 bases. CDR3 size: 14 residues. V shed 4 bases, J shed 8 bases, and the junction held 6 bases outside the gene matches. Germline CDR1 reads SGHDT; CDR2 reads YYEEEE. The CDR3 bases are TGTGCCAGCAGCACAGGGGTCGGGGATTCACCCCTCCACTTT. It is translated as CASSTGVGDSPLHF. Full variable domain (missing parts from reference TRBV5-6 and TRBJ1-6): DAGVTQSPTHLIKTRGQQVTLRCSPKSGHDTVSWYQQALGQGPQFIFQYYEEEERQRGNFPDRFSGHQFPNYSSELNVNALLLGDSALYLCASSTGVGDSPLHFGNGTRLTVT.

The chain employs TRBV7-9 and TRBJ2-2; TRBD1 is a possible D gene (6 bases). This CDR3 is 15 amino acids long. The germline V gene encodes CDR1 SEHNR and CDR2 FQNEAQ (reference sequence). Trimming removed 4 bases from V and 7 bases from J, with 16 bases in between. CDR3 nucleotide sequence: TGTGCCAGCAGCTCCCCCGGGACGACAGGCGGGGAGCTGTTTTTT. Encoded protein: CASSSPGTTGGELFF. Variable domain in full (rest from reference TRBV7-9 and TRBJ2-2): DTGVSQNPRHKITKRGQNVTFRCDPISEHNRLYWYRQTLGQGPEFLTYFQNEAQLEKSRLLSDRFSAERPKGSFSTLEIQRTEQGDSAMYLCASSSPGTTGGELFFGEGSRLTVL.

This clonotype came up a few times. V gene TRBV5-1 combines with J gene TRBJ2-7; tentatively, D is TRBD2 (6 bases). Germline lookup yields CDR1 SGHRS and CDR2 YFSETQ. The CDR3 length is 14 residues. V lost 3 bases to trimming and J lost 5 bases, with 15 bases between them. CDR3 in amino acids: CASSSRGGSDEQYF. The CDR3 nucleotides are TGCGCCAGCAGCTCCCGCGGAGGGTCGGACGAGCAGTACTTC.

This clonotype has only a few counts. The chain uses TRBV6-1 and TRBJ2-5; D is undetermined. Trimming stripped 2 bases from V and 3 bases from J, with 19 bases between. The CDR3 totals 17 residues. Germline V gene sequence: CDR1 MNHNS, CDR2 SASEGT. CDR3 nucleotide sequence: TGTGCCAGCAGTGAATGGTTTAATACTTCACCCGAAGAGACCCAGTACTTC. Translation: CASSEWFNTSPEETQYF.

This clonotype was seen at least ten times. This rearrangement joins TRBV6-2 or TRBV6-3 to TRBJ2-5; no firm D call. Trimming removed 0 bases at V and 2 bases at J, with 10 bases between. CDR1 is MNHEY and CDR2 is SVGEGT in the germline V gene. The CDR3 totals 15 residues. The DNA of the CDR3 is TGTGCCAGCAGTTACTCGATCGCCACACAAGAGACCCAGTACTTC. Protein product: CASSYSIATQETQYF.

The V gene is TRBV10-2, the J gene TRBJ1-6; tentatively, D is TRBD1 (5 bases). The CDR3 consists of 16 residues. Per germline, CDR1 WSHSY and CDR2 SAAADI. V was shortened by 1 base and J by 11 bases, with 18 bases between the two germline ends. The CDR3, as DNA: TGCGCCAGCAGTGAGTTCGGGCAGGGTGTGGGAGCACCCCTCCACTTT. Translating gives CASSEFGQGVGAPLHF.

This clonotype came up many times. The genes are TRBV27 and TRBJ1-2; TRBD1 matches at 7 bases. CDR1 and CDR2 (germline): MNHEY, SMNVEV (reference sequence). The CDR3 spans 13 residues. V shed 4 bases and J 6 bases; nucleotides not matched to a gene: 5. The CDR3 sequence: CASSSTGRDGYTF. The CDR3 bases are TGTGCCAGCAGTTCGACAGGGAGGGATGGCTACACCTTC.

The chain couples TRBV5-5 to TRBJ2-6; TRBD1 might be the D (6 bases). CDR1 and CDR2 (germline): SGHKS, YYEKEE (reference sequence). The CDR3 runs to 15 residues. The germline V and J ends were trimmed by 0 bases and 6 bases, with 10 bases remaining between them. DNA of the CDR3: TGTGCCAGCAGCTTGGACAGGGACGAGGCCAACGTCCTGACTTTC. This translates into CASSLDRDEANVLTF.

About this clonotype itself: A much larger clone sits a single nucleotide away, making a read error possible. The rearrangement uses TRBV4-3 and TRBJ2-5; D tentatively fits TRBD1 or TRBD2 (5 bases each). Looked up from germline, CDR1 is LGHNA and CDR2 is YSLEER. The CDR3 is made up of 15 amino acids. Here the CDR3 reads CASSQEGRYQETQHF. CDR3 DNA: TGCGCCAGCAGCCAAGAGGGACGGTACCAAGAGACCCAGCACTTC.

This clonotype was seen only a few times. V and J are TRBV4-3 and TRBJ1-3, with D unresolved. This CDR3 contains 15 residues. The V end was cut by 4 bases, the J end by 1 base, with 11 bases between. Germline V gene sequence: CDR1 LGHNA, CDR2 YSLEER. The CDR3 sequence is CASSPIYGSGNTIYF. The CDR3 DNA follows: TGCGCCAGCAGCCCTATTTACGGGTCTGGAAACACCATATATTTT.

Only a few counts were recorded for this clonotype. The chain has TRBV20-1 and TRBJ2-3; 7 nucleotides agree with TRBD2. Looked up from germline, CDR1 is DFQATT and CDR2 is SNEGSKA (reference sequence). The CDR3 is made up of 14 amino acids. J lost 0 bases, V lost 4 bases, and 4 bases had no gene match. The DNA for the CDR3 is TGCAGTGCTAAACCTAGCGGAAGCACAGATACGCAGTATTTT. Residues: CSAKPSGSTDTQYF.

The chain's CDR3 is CASSWGGGGVYEQYF. The DNA of the CDR3 is TGTGCCAGCAGCTGGGGGGGCGGGGGAGTATACGAGCAGTACTTC. V is TRBV5-6 and J is TRBJ2-7; D possibly corresponds to TRBD2 (7 bases). The CDR3 runs 15 residues. Trimming pared 3 bases from V and 4 bases from J, leaving 17 bases between. CDR1 and CDR2 from the germline V gene are SGHDT and YYEEEE.

This clonotype occurred a few times. This chain links TRBV6-1 with TRBJ2-7; 7 bases align to TRBD2. The junction had 14 bases not matched to a gene; V was cut back by 6 bases and J by 3 bases. CDR1 is MNHNS and CDR2 is SASEGT in the germline V gene. The CDR3 covers 16 residues. The CDR3, as DNA: TGTGCCAGCAGCTGGGCTCCCGGGACTATCTACTACGAGCAGTACTTC. Encoded protein: CASSWAPGTIYYEQYF.

This clonotype came up many times. The chain links TRBV2 to TRBJ2-5; 12 nucleotides match TRBD2. CDR1 SNHLY and CDR2 FYNNEI come from the germline V gene. V was clipped by 4 bases and J by 5 bases; unmatched bases: 17. CDR3 size: 19 residues. CDR3 sequence: CASSGLLAGGSSWGETQYF. CDR3 DNA: TGTGCCAGCAGTGGGTTACTAGCGGGAGGCTCCAGCTGGGGGGAGACCCAGTACTTC.

This clonotype turned up a few times. The rearrangement joins TRBV9 to TRBJ1-2, with a possible D match to TRBD1 (6 bases). The CDR3 length is 15 residues. V lost 4 bases to trimming and J lost 8 bases, with 21 bases between them. The germline V gene has CDR1 SGDLS and CDR2 YYNGEE. The CDR3 bases are TGTGCCAGCAGCACAACCGGGACAACCTCCGACGGCTACACCTTC. Protein sequence: CASSTTGTTSDGYTF.